Listed below are T cell receptor beta chains from one sample, sequenced in a study of T-cell reconstitution after alpha-beta-depleted transplantation in children. TCRdb processed the PCR reads anew with MiXCR; each CDR3 protein has one entry. Here the sample spans 750,000 to 950,000 distinct CDR3 sequences, roughly 16% being singletons. The sample here was PBMCs, mostly from graft donor cells, taken 360 days after TCRalphabeta/CD19-depleted stem cell transplant. The origin of the receptors is a male patient younger than 18 who had a stem cell transplant for acute lymphoblastic leukemia, so the T cells may come from the graft donor. Each CDR3 is given with its conserved first and last residue. D genes are given only for firm matches.

d_call v_call cdr3_aa
NA TRBV2 CASSDNRVGTDTQYF
NA TRBV6-1 CASSESLGVGTQYF
NA TRBV4-1 CASSQGDRYEQYF
TRBD1 TRBV7-9 CASSSSDRGEYEQYF
NA TRBV14 CASSRDNQLAKNIQYF
NA TRBV12-3/TRBV12-4 CASSFGGSGKTQYF
NA TRBV5-1 CASRPGHGNSYEQYF
NA TRBV9 CASSVAQGLVTDTQYF
TRBD1 TRBV7-2 CASSLAAGQGMSGANVLTF
NA TRBV6-5 CASSYGMNNSPLHF
TRBD2 TRBV5-1 CASSGSGTSGTGELFF
TRBD2 TRBV20-1 CSARFTWTSGSEQYF
NA TRBV5-1 CASSWTWSSYNEQFF
NA TRBV5-1 CASSPSGHGGFF
TRBD2 TRBV20-1 CSARGGLAVYNEQFF
TRBD2 TRBV5-1 CASSSGPSGSIRKDTQYF
TRBD1 TRBV5-1 CASSGRTGTYNEQFF